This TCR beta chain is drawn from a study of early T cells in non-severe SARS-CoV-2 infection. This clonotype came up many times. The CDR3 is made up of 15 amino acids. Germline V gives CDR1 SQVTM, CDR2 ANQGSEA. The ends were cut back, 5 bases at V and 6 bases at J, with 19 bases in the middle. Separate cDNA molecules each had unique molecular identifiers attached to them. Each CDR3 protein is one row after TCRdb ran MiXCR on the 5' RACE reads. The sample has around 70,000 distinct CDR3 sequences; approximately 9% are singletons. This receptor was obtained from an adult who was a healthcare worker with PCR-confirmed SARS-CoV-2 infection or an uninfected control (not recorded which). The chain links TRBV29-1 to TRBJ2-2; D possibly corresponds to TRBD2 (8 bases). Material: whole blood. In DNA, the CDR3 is TGCAGCGTTCAGGGGGTAGCGGGAAGTGCCGGGGAGCTGTTTTTT. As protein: CSVQGVAGSAGELFF.